Presented here are 13 T cell receptor beta chains from one specimen sequenced in a study of blood T cell repertoires in COVID-19. This table comes from immunoSEQ multiplex PCR, and its TCRdb copy is limited to in-frame clones, with some not included. In the table there are about 200,000 clones, approximately 84% of which are singletons. The sample taken for sequencing was peripheral blood. The receptors originated from a woman at least 80 years old with acute or convalescent COVID-19.

V and J are TRBV5-5 and TRBJ1-4, with a weak D call TRBD1 (5 bases). V shed 4 bases and J shed 6 bases, with 19 bases lying between them. Germline CDR1 reads SGHKS; CDR2 reads YYEKEE (reference sequence). The length of the CDR3 is 16 residues. CDR3 sequence (DNA): TGTGCCAGCAGCCCGGGTTTCCAGGGCAGGGATGAAAAACTGTTTTTT. Translation gives CASSPGFQGRDEKLFF.

V usage is TRBV5-1 and J usage is TRBJ2-5; D is perhaps TRBD1 (5 bases). The ends were cut back, 2 bases at V and 5 bases at J, with 10 bases in the middle. The CDR3 runs 13 residues. Germline V gives CDR1 SGHRS, CDR2 YFSETQ. The DNA of the CDR3 is TGCGCCAGCAGCTTCGGACATAGGGAGACCCAGTACTTC. This encodes CASSFGHRETQYF.

This clone was seen a handful of times. V usage is TRBV6-5 and J usage is TRBJ2-7; D is perhaps TRBD2 (6 bases). V was pared by 6 bases and J by 7 bases, with 22 bases between. This CDR3 is 15 amino acids long. From germline, CDR1 is MNHEY and CDR2 SVGAGI. CDR3 in amino acids: CASRSPGRAAGEQYF. For the CDR3, the DNA is TGTGCCAGCAGATCTCCGGGACGGGCGGCGGGGGAGCAGTACTTC.

The chain has TRBV28 and TRBJ1-4; a weak D match, TRBD1 (5 bases). CDR3 length: 15 amino acids. CDR1 and CDR2 from the germline V gene are MDHEN and SYDVKM. V lost 1 base, J lost 5 bases, and 11 bases lay in between. The CDR3 region is CASSLSRPGNEKLFF. CDR3 nucleotide sequence: TGTGCCAGCAGTTTATCGCGCCCAGGGAATGAAAAACTGTTTTTT.

V and J are TRBV18 and TRBJ2-1, with D possibly matching TRBD2 (5 bases). CDR1 KGHSH and CDR2 LQKENI come from the germline V gene. The V and J ends lost 6 bases and 4 bases respectively, with 13 bases between them. The CDR3 loop spans 14 amino acids. CDR3: CASSLSVGYNEQFF. In DNA, the CDR3 is TGTGCCAGCTCGCTTAGCGTTGGGTACAATGAGCAGTTCTTC.

This sequence joins TRBV12-3 or TRBV12-4 and TRBJ2-3; no definite D call. The CDR3 is made up of 13 amino acids. Trimming stripped 6 bases from V and 3 bases from J, with 10 bases between. The CDR3 nucleotides read TGTGCCAGCAGCTCCCAACGGACAGATACGCAGTATTTT. Amino acids: CASSSQRTDTQYF.

J is TRBJ1-1 and V is TRBV7-2; D is unclear. Trimming cost V 6 bases and J 4 bases, with 18 bases left between them. The CDR3 loop spans 15 amino acids. Germline V gene data show CDR1 as SGHTA and CDR2 as FQGNSA. Here the CDR3 reads CASSQERAAGTEAFF. The CDR3 DNA is TGTGCCAGCAGTCAGGAGAGGGCGGCGGGCACTGAAGCTTTCTTT.

The J gene is TRBJ2-3, the V gene TRBV7-2, with a tentative D call TRBD2 (6 bases). In germline, CDR1 is SGHTA, CDR2 FQGNSA. There are 15 residues in the CDR3. Trimming cost V 5 bases and J 1 base, with 13 bases left between them. CDR3 nucleotide sequence: TGTGCCAGCAGCCGTACCGGGACTCGCACAGATACGCAGTATTTT. Its translation is CASSRTGTRTDTQYF.

The CDR3 coding sequence is TGTGCCTGGAGTGTAACCCGGACAGGGGGTAATCAGCCCCAGCATTTT. Residues: CAWSVTRTGGNQPQHF. The rearrangement joins TRBV30 to TRBJ1-5; 10 nucleotides agree with TRBD1. The CDR3 runs 16 residues. The trim removed 0 bases at V and 4 bases at J, leaving 6 bases unmatched. The germline gives CDR1 GTSNPN, CDR2 SVGIG (reference sequence).

This chain uses TRBV27 with TRBJ2-2; weak D call: TRBD1 (5 bases). Germline V gene sequence: CDR1 MNHEY, CDR2 SMNVEV (reference sequence). This CDR3 is 14 amino acids long. V was pared by 5 bases and J by 4 bases, with 11 bases between. This CDR3 is CASSTWTSTGELFF. The CDR3 nucleotides read TGTGCCAGCAGTACCTGGACATCCACCGGGGAGCTGTTTTTT.

V is TRBV3-1 (or the pseudogene TRBV3-2) and J is TRBJ1-1, with TRBD1 matching 10 bases. V lost 4 bases and J lost 4; bases outside the gene matches: 6. From germline, CDR1 is LGHDT and CDR2 YNNKEL (reference sequence). CDR3 size: 15 residues. CDR3 sequence: CASSPPTGGFTEAFF. In nucleotides, the CDR3 is TGTGCCAGCAGCCCTCCGACAGGGGGCTTCACTGAAGCTTTCTTT.

The rearrangement links TRBV7-9 to TRBJ2-1, with a weak D call TRBD2 (5 bases). This CDR3 has 16 amino acids. V lost 1 base and J 2 bases, leaving 12 bases between the germline ends. CDR1 is SEHNR, CDR2 FQNEAQ, per germline (reference sequence). The CDR3 region is CASSLGVGRPYNEQFF. The CDR3, as DNA: TGTGCCAGCAGCTTAGGTGTGGGGAGACCCTACAATGAGCAGTTCTTC.

The chain carries TRBV27 and TRBJ1-4; TRBD1 matches 8 bases. In germline, CDR1 is MNHEY, CDR2 SMNVEV (reference sequence). The CDR3 covers 15 residues. With 5 bases clipped from V and 7 bases from J, the junction kept 9 bases outside the gene matches. CDR3 bases: TGTGCCAGCAGTCACGGACAGGGTGTAGGTGAAAAACTGTTTTTT. Translated, it gives CASSHGQGVGEKLFF.